Each of the 14 T cell receptor beta chains below was sequenced from the same sample in a study of blood T cell repertoires in COVID-19. Method: immunoSEQ multiplex PCR; TCRdb's copy keeps in-frame clones and lacks some. The sample records 270,000 or so clones, 75% to 90% being singletons. The sequencing input was peripheral blood. These receptors came from a woman aged 40 to 55 who had recovered from COVID-19.

The chain uses TRBV14 and TRBJ2-3, with 10 bases lining up with TRBD1. Germline V gene sequence: CDR1 SGHDN, CDR2 FVKESK. Trimming cost V 5 bases and J 4 bases; bases outside gene matches: 9. The CDR3 is 16 amino acids. CDR3 nucleotide sequence: TGTGCCAGCAGCGGACCCGGGACAGGGGTGGCAGATACGCAGTATTTT. It codes for CASSGPGTGVADTQYF.

The rearrangement joins TRBV7-2 to TRBJ2-1; 7 bases agree with TRBD2. CDR1 and CDR2 (germline): SGHTA, FQGNSA. The J segment lost 6 bases and the V segment lost 4 bases, leaving 9 bases of the junction unmatched. The CDR3 sequence is 15 residues long. Here the CDR3 DNA reads TGTGCCAGCAGCTCTCTAGCGGCTCCCGTCAATGAGCAGTTCTTC. The encoded protein is CASSSLAAPVNEQFF.

The chain links TRBV4-1 to TRBJ2-7, with 13 bases that match TRBD2. The CDR3 is 17 amino acids. The V segment lost 0 bases and the J segment 4 bases; nucleotides outside the gene matches: 6. CDR1 and CDR2 from the germline V gene are MGHRA and YSYEKL. DNA of the CDR3: TGCGCCAGCAGCCAAGAACTTTTGGGACTAGCGGGATACGAGCAGTACTTC. Protein sequence: CASSQELLGLAGYEQYF.

V is TRBV2 and J is TRBJ2-5; D not certain. The germline V and J ends were trimmed by 6 bases and 7 bases, with 12 bases remaining between them. Germline V lookup: CDR1 SNHLY, CDR2 FYNNEI. The CDR3 extends over 12 amino acids. CDR3 in DNA: TGTGCCAGCAGCCGAGAGGAAGGGACCCAGTACTTC. Translation gives CASSREEGTQYF.

Only one count was recorded for this clone. V gene TRBV7-3 combines with J gene TRBJ2-5; no firm D call. The V end lost 1 base, the J end lost 1 base, and 4 bases lay between the germline ends. CDR1 is SGHTA, CDR2 FQGTGA, per germline. This CDR3 is 13 amino acids long. The CDR3 DNA follows: TGTGCCAGCAGCTTAAGCGTCCAAGAGACCCAGTACTTC. Amino acid sequence: CASSLSVQETQYF.

This chain connects TRBV5-1 to TRBJ2-5; D perhaps matches TRBD2 (6 bases). This CDR3 has 14 amino acids. Trimming removed 0 bases from V and 2 bases from J, with 8 bases in between. Per germline, CDR1 SGHRS and CDR2 YFSETQ. The CDR3 reads CASSLAAGQETQYF. The CDR3 DNA sequence: TGCGCCAGCAGCTTGGCCGCGGGGCAAGAGACCCAGTACTTC.

In its sample, this clone was seen once. The chain joins TRBV5-4 to TRBJ1-2, with 7 bases lining up with TRBD1. V was pared by 2 bases and J by 2 bases, with 21 bases of the junction left unmatched. There are 20 residues in the CDR3. Germline V gene data show CDR1 as SGHNT and CDR2 as YYREEE (reference sequence). CDR3 DNA sequence: TGTGCCAGCAGCTTCTCTGGGGGGACAGCCCAACAGTCGAGGAACTATGGCTACACCTTC. Amino acids: CASSFSGGTAQQSRNYGYTF.

V gene TRBV7-3 combines with J gene TRBJ2-2, with 11 bases that match TRBD2. The V gene's germline CDR1 is SGHTA and CDR2 FQGTGA. With V trimmed by 5 bases and J by 4 bases, 9 bases remained unmatched. The CDR3 length is 17 residues. The CDR3 reads CASSAVAGGPTTGELFF. Here the CDR3 DNA reads TGTGCCAGCAGCGCTGTAGCGGGAGGGCCGACCACCGGGGAGCTGTTTTTT.

The CDR3 protein is CASSIGTGGRYEQYF. The CDR3, as DNA: TGTGCCAGCAGCATCGGGACAGGGGGTCGATACGAGCAGTACTTC. The chain links TRBV7-9 to TRBJ2-7; 11 nucleotides agree with TRBD1. CDR3 length: 15 amino acids. Per germline, CDR1 SEHNR and CDR2 FQNEAQ (reference sequence). Trimming cost V 5 bases and J 4 bases; bases outside gene matches: 7.

V gene TRBV28 combines with J gene TRBJ2-2; 9 bases are a match to TRBD2. The germline V gene has CDR1 MDHEN and CDR2 SYDVKM. V shed 8 bases, J shed 4 bases, and the junction held 8 bases outside the gene matches. CDR3 length: 15 amino acids. The CDR3 reads CASGFSGRLTGELFF. CDR3 DNA sequence: TGTGCCAGCGGGTTCAGCGGGAGGCTCACCGGGGAGCTGTTTTTT. Looking up the rest from reference TRBV28 and TRBJ2-2 gives the full variable domain: DVKVTQSSRYLVKRTGEKVFLECVQDMDHENMFWYRQDPGLGLRLIYFSYDVKMKEKGDIPEGYSVSREKKERFSLILESASTNQTSMYLCASGFSGRLTGELFFGEGSRLTVL.

In its sample, this clone was seen once. The chain employs TRBV24-1 and TRBJ1-2, with TRBD1 identical over 8 bases. J gave up 4 bases and V 9 bases, and 6 bases lay outside the gene matches. The V gene's germline CDR1 is KGHDR and CDR2 SFDVKD. This CDR3 is 13 amino acids long. CDR3 protein: CATSTGASYGYTF. DNA of the CDR3: TGTGCCACCTCGACAGGGGCCAGCTATGGCTACACCTTC.

The CDR3 loop reads CASSTGGQETQYF. In nucleotides, the CDR3 is TGTGCCAGCAGCACGGGGGGGCAAGAGACCCAGTACTTC. This chain joins TRBV7-2 and TRBJ2-5; 8 positions match TRBD2. Germline V gives CDR1 SGHTA, CDR2 FQGNSA. The V and J ends lost 5 bases and 2 bases, in that order; junction bases with no gene match: 1. CDR3 length: 13 amino acids.

CDR3 sequence: CASSVAGTAQETQYF. The CDR3 bases are TGTGCCAGCAGCGTAGCCGGGACAGCACAAGAGACCCAGTACTTC. V gene TRBV9 combines with J gene TRBJ2-5; 7 positions match TRBD1. Germline trimming cut 0 bases from V and 2 bases from J; bases unmatched to any gene: 4. The CDR3 has 15 residues. CDR1 SGDLS and CDR2 YYNGEE come from the germline V gene.

V gene TRBV21-1 combines with J gene TRBJ2-7; TRBD2 was called by the table and not checked on the DNA. TRBV21-1 is reported as a pseudogene. The CDR3 consists of 18 residues. The CDR3 nucleotides are TGTGCCAGCAGCAAACGCCGTGGACTAGAGGCCGCGTGCTACGAGCAGTACTTC. Encoded protein: CASSKRRGLEAACYEQYF.